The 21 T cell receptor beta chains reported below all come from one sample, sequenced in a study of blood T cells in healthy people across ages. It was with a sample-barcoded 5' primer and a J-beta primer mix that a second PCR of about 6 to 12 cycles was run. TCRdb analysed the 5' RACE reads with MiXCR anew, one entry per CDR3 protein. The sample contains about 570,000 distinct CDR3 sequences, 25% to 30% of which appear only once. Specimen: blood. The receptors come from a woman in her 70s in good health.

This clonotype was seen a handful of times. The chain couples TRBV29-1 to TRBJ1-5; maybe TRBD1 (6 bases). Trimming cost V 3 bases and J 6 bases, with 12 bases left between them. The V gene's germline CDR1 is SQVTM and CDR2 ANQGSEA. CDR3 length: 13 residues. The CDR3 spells CSVEQGIGQPQHF. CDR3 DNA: TGCAGCGTTGAGCAGGGGATTGGTCAGCCCCAGCATTTT.

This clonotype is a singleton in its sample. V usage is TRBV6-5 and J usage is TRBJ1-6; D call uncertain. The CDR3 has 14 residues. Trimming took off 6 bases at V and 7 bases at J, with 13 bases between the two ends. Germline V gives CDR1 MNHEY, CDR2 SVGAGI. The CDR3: CASSPVMGNSPLHF. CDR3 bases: TGTGCCAGCAGCCCCGTGATGGGAAATTCACCCCTCCACTTT.

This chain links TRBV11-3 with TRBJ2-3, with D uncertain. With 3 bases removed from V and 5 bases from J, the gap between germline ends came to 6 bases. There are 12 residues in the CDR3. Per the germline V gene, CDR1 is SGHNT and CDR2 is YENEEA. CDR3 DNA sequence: TGTGCCAGCAGCTTCACCAGAGATACGCAGTATTTT. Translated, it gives CASSFTRDTQYF.

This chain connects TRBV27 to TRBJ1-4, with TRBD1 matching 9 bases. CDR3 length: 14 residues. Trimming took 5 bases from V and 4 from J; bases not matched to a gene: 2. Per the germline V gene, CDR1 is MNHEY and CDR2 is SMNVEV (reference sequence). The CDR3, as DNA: TGTGCCAGCAGTACGGACAGGGGTAATGAAAAACTGTTTTTT. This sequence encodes CASSTDRGNEKLFF.

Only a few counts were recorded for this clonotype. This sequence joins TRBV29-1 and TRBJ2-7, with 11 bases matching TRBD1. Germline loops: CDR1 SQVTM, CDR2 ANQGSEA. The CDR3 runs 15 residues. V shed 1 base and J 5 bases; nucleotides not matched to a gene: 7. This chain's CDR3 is CSVEGGQGARDEQYF. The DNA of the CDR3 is TGCAGCGTTGAAGGAGGACAGGGGGCGAGGGACGAGCAGTACTTC.

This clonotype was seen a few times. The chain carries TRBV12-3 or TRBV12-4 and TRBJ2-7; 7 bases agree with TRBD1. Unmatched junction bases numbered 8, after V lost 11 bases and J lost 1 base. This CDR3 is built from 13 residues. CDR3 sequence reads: CAGRTGSSYEQYF. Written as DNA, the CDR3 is TGTGCCGGTCGGACAGGCTCTTCCTACGAGCAGTACTTC.

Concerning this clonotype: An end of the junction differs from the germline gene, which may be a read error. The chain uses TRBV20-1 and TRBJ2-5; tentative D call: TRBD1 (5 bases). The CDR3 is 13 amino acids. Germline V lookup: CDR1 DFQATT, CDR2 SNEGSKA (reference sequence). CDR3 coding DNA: TGCAGTGCTAGGCTGGGGCGTCTGGAGACCCAGCACTTC. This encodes CSARLGRLETQHF.

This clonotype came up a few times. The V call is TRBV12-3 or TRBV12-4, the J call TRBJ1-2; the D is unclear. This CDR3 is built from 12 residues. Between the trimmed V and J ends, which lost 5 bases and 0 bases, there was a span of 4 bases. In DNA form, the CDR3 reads TGTGCCAGCAGTGCCACTAACTATGGCTACACCTTC. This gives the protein CASSATNYGYTF.

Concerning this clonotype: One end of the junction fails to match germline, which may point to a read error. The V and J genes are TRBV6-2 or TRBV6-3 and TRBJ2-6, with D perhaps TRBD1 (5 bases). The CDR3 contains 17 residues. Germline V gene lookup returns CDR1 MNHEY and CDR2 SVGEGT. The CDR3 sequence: CASSYTSSLSGANVLTF. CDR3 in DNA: TGTGCCAGCAGTTACACGAGTTCACTCTCTGGGGCCAACGTCCTGACCTTC.

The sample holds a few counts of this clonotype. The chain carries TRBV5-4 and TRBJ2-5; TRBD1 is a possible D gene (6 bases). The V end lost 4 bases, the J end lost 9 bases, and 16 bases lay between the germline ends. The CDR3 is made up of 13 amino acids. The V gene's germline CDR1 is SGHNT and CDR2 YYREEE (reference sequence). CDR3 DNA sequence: TGTGCCAGCAGCCCTAACAGGGTGGGAGCCCAGTACTTC. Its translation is CASSPNRVGAQYF. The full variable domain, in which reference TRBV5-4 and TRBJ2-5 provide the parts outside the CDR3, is ETGVTQSPTHLIKTRGQQVTLRCSSQSGHNTVSWYQQALGQGPQFIFQYYREEENGRGNFPPRFSGLQFPNYSSELNVNALELDDSALYLCASSPNRVGAQYFGPGTRLLVL.

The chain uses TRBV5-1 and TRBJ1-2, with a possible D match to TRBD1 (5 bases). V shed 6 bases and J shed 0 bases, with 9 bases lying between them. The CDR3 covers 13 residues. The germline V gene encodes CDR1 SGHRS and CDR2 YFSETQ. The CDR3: CASTRDANYGYTF. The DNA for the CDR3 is TGCGCCAGCACCAGGGACGCTAACTATGGCTACACCTTC.

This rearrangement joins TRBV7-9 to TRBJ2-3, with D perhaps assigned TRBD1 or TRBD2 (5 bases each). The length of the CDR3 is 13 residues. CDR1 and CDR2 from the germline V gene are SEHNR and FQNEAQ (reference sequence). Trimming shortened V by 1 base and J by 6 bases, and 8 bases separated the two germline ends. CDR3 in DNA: TGTGCCAGCAGCTTAGTCGAGGGGGATACGCAGTATTTT. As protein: CASSLVEGDTQYF.

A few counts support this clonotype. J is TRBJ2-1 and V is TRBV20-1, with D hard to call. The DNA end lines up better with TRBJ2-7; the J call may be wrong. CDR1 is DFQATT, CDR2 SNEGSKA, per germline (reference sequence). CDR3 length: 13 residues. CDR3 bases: TGCAGTGCTGCCCTCGGTGGCTCCTACGAGCAGTACTTC. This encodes CSAALGGSYEQYF.

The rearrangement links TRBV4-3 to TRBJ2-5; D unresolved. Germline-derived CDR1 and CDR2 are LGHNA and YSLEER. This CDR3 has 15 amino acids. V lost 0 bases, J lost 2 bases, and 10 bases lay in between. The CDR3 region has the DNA TGCGCCAGCAGCCAAGATCTGTACTCTCAAGAGACCCAGTACTTC. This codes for CASSQDLYSQETQYF.

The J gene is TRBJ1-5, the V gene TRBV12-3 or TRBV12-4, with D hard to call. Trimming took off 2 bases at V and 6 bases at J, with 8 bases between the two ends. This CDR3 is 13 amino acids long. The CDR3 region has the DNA TGTGCCAGCAGTTTAAACAGCCGTCAGCCCCAGCATTTT. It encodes CASSLNSRQPQHF.

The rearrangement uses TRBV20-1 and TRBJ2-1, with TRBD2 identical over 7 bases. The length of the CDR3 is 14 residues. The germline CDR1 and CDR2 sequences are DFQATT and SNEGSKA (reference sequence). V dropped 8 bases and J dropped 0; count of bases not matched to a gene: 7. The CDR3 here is CSIGRGSSYNEQFF. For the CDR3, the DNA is TGCAGTATCGGGCGGGGGAGCTCCTACAATGAGCAGTTCTTC.

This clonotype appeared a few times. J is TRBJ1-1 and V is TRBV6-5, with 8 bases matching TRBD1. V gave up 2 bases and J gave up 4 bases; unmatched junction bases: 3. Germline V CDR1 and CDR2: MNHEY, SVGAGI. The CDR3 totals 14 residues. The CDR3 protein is CASSYSQGATEAFF. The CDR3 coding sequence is TGTGCCAGCAGTTACAGCCAGGGGGCCACTGAAGCTTTCTTT.

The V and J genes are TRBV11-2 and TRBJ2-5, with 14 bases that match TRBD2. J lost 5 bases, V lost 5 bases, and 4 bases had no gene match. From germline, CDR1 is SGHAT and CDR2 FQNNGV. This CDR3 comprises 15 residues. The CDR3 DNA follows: TGTGCCAGCAGCAAGACTAGCGGGGGGGTGGAGACCCAGTACTTC. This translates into CASSKTSGGVETQYF.

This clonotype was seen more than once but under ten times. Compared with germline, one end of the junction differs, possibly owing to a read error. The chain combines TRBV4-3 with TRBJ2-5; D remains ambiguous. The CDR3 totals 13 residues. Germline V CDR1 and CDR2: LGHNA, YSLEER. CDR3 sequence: CAGSQGVSETQYF. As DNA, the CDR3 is TGCGCCGGCAGCCAAGGTGTATCAGAGACCCAGTACTTC.

The CDR3 nucleotides are TGCAGTGCTAGTCTTGGGACAGGGGCGAGAACCTACGAGCAGTACTTC. This gives the protein CSASLGTGARTYEQYF. The V and J genes are TRBV20-1 and TRBJ2-7, with 10 bases that match TRBD1. The CDR3 runs 16 residues. The trim removed 3 bases at V and 2 bases at J, leaving 10 bases unmatched. Per the germline V gene, CDR1 is DFQATT and CDR2 is SNEGSKA (reference sequence).

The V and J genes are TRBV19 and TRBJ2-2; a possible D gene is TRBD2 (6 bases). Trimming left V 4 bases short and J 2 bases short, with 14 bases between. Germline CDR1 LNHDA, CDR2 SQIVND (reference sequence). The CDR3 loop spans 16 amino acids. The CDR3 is CASSRGSSVNTGELFF. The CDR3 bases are TGTGCCAGTAGTAGGGGATCTAGCGTCAACACCGGGGAGCTGTTTTTT.